Given below is one TCR beta chain in context. An input of about 0.45 to 1 ug of RNA was subjected to reverse transcription using random hexamers. Multiplex PCR with immunoSEQ amplified the TCR beta CDR3 across 54 Vbeta and 13 Jbeta. TCRdb re-called the immunoSEQ multiplex PCR reads through MiXCR, storing one row per CDR3 protein. The table has fewer than 300,000 distinct CDR3 sequences, 70% to 90% seen once; the top ten hold over 0.1%. V dropped 8 bases and J dropped 4 bases, with 11 bases sitting between them. Germline values: CDR1 MNHEY, CDR2 SVGEGT. The CDR3 contains 12 residues. The data belong to a study of CD8 T cells in Susac syndrome.

The clonotype was recovered from a human donor with multiple sclerosis. Material for sequencing was CD8+ T cells from PBMCs. This chain joins TRBV6-2 or TRBV6-3 and TRBJ1-2, with D possibly being TRBD1 (5 bases). CDR3 amino acids: CASWRGIYGYTF. The CDR3 DNA follows: TGTGCCAGCTGGCGGGGGATCTATGGCTACACCTTC.